The rows below give T cell receptor beta chains drawn from one sample of a study of blood T cell repertoires in COVID-19. TCRdb's table, derived via immunoSEQ multiplex PCR, lists solely in-frame clones and lacks some. The sample records about 210,000 clones, roughly 87% being singletons. The sample was PBMCs or T cells enriched from blood (not recorded which). Receptors originate from a man aged 18 to 30 with acute COVID-19. CDR3s include the opening cysteine and the closing phenylalanine or tryptophan. Each record gives: V gene, J gene, clone size, D gene, CDR3 length, CDR3 protein, CDR3 DNA. A D gene is named only where the DNA matches it firmly. Not all rows give a size; the values are once, few, many and, for expanded clones, a class.

v_call: TRBV7-3; j_call: TRBJ2-5; clone_size: .; d_call: TRBD1; cdr3_length: 15; cdr3_aa: CASSANRGSRETQYF; cdr3_nt: TGTGCCAGCAGCGCAAACAGGGGCTCGAGAGAGACCCAGTACTTC
v_call: TRBV19; j_call: TRBJ1-2; clone_size: .; d_call: .; cdr3_length: 16; cdr3_aa: CASSIGRNPPPHGYTF; cdr3_nt: TGTGCCAGTAGTATCGGTCGAAACCCACCACCACATGGCTACACCTTC
v_call: TRBV28; j_call: TRBJ1-6; clone_size: .; d_call: TRBD1; cdr3_length: 15; cdr3_aa: CASSVRGTGKLTLHF; cdr3_nt: TGTGCCAGCAGTGTCCGGGGGACAGGAAAATTGACCCTCCACTTT
v_call: TRBV5-6; j_call: TRBJ1-2; clone_size: .; d_call: .; cdr3_length: 14; cdr3_aa: CASSLPSRDIGYTF; cdr3_nt: TGTGCCAGCAGCTTGCCCTCTCGGGACATTGGCTACACCTTC
v_call: TRBV9; j_call: TRBJ2-1; clone_size: .; d_call: TRBD1; cdr3_length: 16; cdr3_aa: CASSISGTGLGNEQFF; cdr3_nt: TGTGCCAGCAGCATCTCCGGGACAGGGTTGGGCAATGAGCAGTTCTTC
v_call: TRBV6-2/TRBV6-3; j_call: TRBJ2-1; clone_size: many; d_call: TRBD1; cdr3_length: 15; cdr3_aa: CASSYAGQGVNEQFF; cdr3_nt: TGTGCCAGCAGTTATGCGGGACAGGGGGTCAATGAGCAGTTCTTC
v_call: TRBV29-1; j_call: TRBJ2-3; clone_size: .; d_call: .; cdr3_length: 13; cdr3_aa: CSVEAVYTDTQYF; cdr3_nt: TGCAGCGTTGAGGCAGTTTACACAGATACGCAGTATTTT
v_call: TRBV28; j_call: TRBJ1-2; clone_size: .; d_call: .; cdr3_length: 13; cdr3_aa: CASITDGNWGYTF; cdr3_nt: TGTGCCAGCATCACGGACGGGAATTGGGGCTACACCTTC
v_call: TRBV29-1; j_call: TRBJ1-2; clone_size: .; d_call: TRBD1; cdr3_length: 12; cdr3_aa: CSVAGQGHGYTF; cdr3_nt: TGCAGCGTCGCGGGACAGGGGCATGGCTACACCTTC
v_call: TRBV29-1; j_call: TRBJ1-1; clone_size: .; d_call: TRBD1; cdr3_length: 13; cdr3_aa: CSVKTGVNTEAFF; cdr3_nt: TGCAGCGTGAAGACAGGGGTGAACACTGAAGCTTTCTTT
v_call: TRBV5-4; j_call: TRBJ2-1; clone_size: .; d_call: TRBD2; cdr3_length: 16; cdr3_aa: CASSADLAGGHNEQFF; cdr3_nt: TGTGCCAGCAGCGCAGACCTAGCGGGAGGTCACAATGAGCAGTTCTTC
v_call: TRBV4-1; j_call: TRBJ1-3; clone_size: .; d_call: TRBD1; cdr3_length: 16; cdr3_aa: CASSHGQGISGNTIYF; cdr3_nt: TGCGCCAGCAGCCACGGACAGGGGATATCTGGAAACACCATATATTTT
v_call: TRBV6-2/TRBV6-3; j_call: TRBJ1-1; clone_size: .; d_call: .; cdr3_length: 13; cdr3_aa: CASSYRGYTEAFF; cdr3_nt: TGTGCCAGCAGTTACAGGGGGTACACTGAAGCTTTCTTT
v_call: TRBV30; j_call: TRBJ1-3; clone_size: .; d_call: .; cdr3_length: 14; cdr3_aa: CAWSGSGSGNTIYF; cdr3_nt: TGTGCCTGGAGTGGATCGGGTTCTGGAAACACCATATATTTT
v_call: TRBV28; j_call: TRBJ2-1; clone_size: .; d_call: TRBD2; cdr3_length: 16; cdr3_aa: CASSGTSGRSCNEQFF; cdr3_nt: TGTGCCAGCAGTGGGACTAGCGGGAGGAGCTGCAATGAGCAGTTCTTC
v_call: TRBV6-4; j_call: TRBJ2-1; clone_size: .; d_call: TRBD2; cdr3_length: 15; cdr3_aa: CASSRLAGDYNEQFF; cdr3_nt: TGTGCCAGCAGTCGACTAGCGGGAGACTACAATGAGCAGTTCTTC
v_call: TRBV28; j_call: TRBJ1-2; clone_size: .; d_call: TRBD1; cdr3_length: 14; cdr3_aa: CASSSRGLNYGYTF; cdr3_nt: TGTGCCAGCAGTTCGAGGGGGCTCAACTATGGCTACACCTTC
v_call: TRBV3-1/TRBV3-2; j_call: TRBJ2-7; clone_size: .; d_call: TRBD1; cdr3_length: 16; cdr3_aa: CASSQVSGTAFTKQYF; cdr3_nt: TGTGCCAGCAGCCAAGTATCCGGGACAGCTTTTACGAAGCAGTACTTC
v_call: TRBV29-1; j_call: TRBJ2-3; clone_size: .; d_call: TRBD2; cdr3_length: 17; cdr3_aa: CSVGGTSGIPSTDTQYF; cdr3_nt: TGCAGCGTTGGGGGGACTAGCGGGATTCCAAGCACAGATACGCAGTATTTT
v_call: TRBV27; j_call: TRBJ2-7; clone_size: .; d_call: .; cdr3_length: 15; cdr3_aa: CASSLSDRRDGEQYF; cdr3_nt: TGTGCCAGCAGTTTATCGGACAGGAGGGACGGAGAGCAGTACTTC
v_call: TRBV9; j_call: TRBJ1-6; clone_size: few; d_call: TRBD1; cdr3_length: 15; cdr3_aa: CASSPRTGSNSPLHF; cdr3_nt: TGTGCCAGCAGCCCCCGGACAGGGTCGAATTCACCCCTCCACTTT
v_call: TRBV7-9; j_call: TRBJ2-6; clone_size: .; d_call: .; cdr3_length: 15; cdr3_aa: CASSSGDSGANVLTF; cdr3_nt: TGTGCCAGCAGCTCAGGGGATTCTGGGGCCAACGTCCTGACTTTC
v_call: TRBV28; j_call: TRBJ2-7; clone_size: few; d_call: .; cdr3_length: 14; cdr3_aa: CASSAPHGSAEQYF; cdr3_nt: TGTGCCAGCAGCGCACCTCACGGGTCAGCCGAGCAGTACTTC
v_call: TRBV30; j_call: TRBJ2-7; clone_size: once; d_call: .; cdr3_length: 14; cdr3_aa: CAWSPQGDSYEQYF; cdr3_nt: TGTGCCTGGAGCCCCCAAGGGGACTCCTACGAGCAGTACTTC
v_call: TRBV11-3; j_call: TRBJ1-6; clone_size: once; d_call: TRBD1; cdr3_length: 14; cdr3_aa: CASSSGQGHSPLHF; cdr3_nt: TGTGCCAGCAGCTCGGGACAGGGGCATTCACCCCTCCACTTT
v_call: TRBV30; j_call: TRBJ2-2; clone_size: once; d_call: TRBD2; cdr3_length: 15; cdr3_aa: CAWSVRGRATGELFF; cdr3_nt: TGTGCCTGGAGTGTTCGCGGGAGGGCTACCGGGGAGCTGTTTTTT
v_call: TRBV20-1; j_call: TRBJ2-7; clone_size: once; d_call: TRBD2; cdr3_length: 13; cdr3_aa: CSASYGTSGEQYF; cdr3_nt: TGCAGTGCTAGTTACGGGACTAGCGGGGAGCAGTACTTC
v_call: TRBV27; j_call: TRBJ2-1; clone_size: once; d_call: .; cdr3_length: 13; cdr3_aa: CASSPQVSNEQFF; cdr3_nt: TGTGCCAGCAGTCCACAAGTATCGAATGAGCAGTTCTTC
v_call: TRBV9; j_call: TRBJ2-2; clone_size: .; d_call: .; cdr3_length: 19; cdr3_aa: CASSRGPLGLERNTGELFF; cdr3_nt: TGTGCCAGCAGCCGAGGCCCCCTGGGACTCGAAAGGAACACCGGGGAGCTGTTTTTT
v_call: TRBV2; j_call: TRBJ2-1; clone_size: .; d_call: TRBD1; cdr3_length: 15; cdr3_aa: CATLEFGQGGNEQFF; cdr3_nt: TGTGCCACCCTAGAGTTCGGACAGGGTGGGAATGAGCAGTTCTTC
v_call: TRBV19; j_call: TRBJ2-1; clone_size: once; d_call: .; cdr3_length: 12; cdr3_aa: CASSIAAGEQFF; cdr3_nt: TGTGCCAGTAGTATTGCTGCCGGTGAGCAGTTCTTC
v_call: TRBV5-1; j_call: TRBJ1-1; clone_size: .; d_call: .; cdr3_length: 12; cdr3_aa: CASSPGGSEAFF; cdr3_nt: TGCGCCAGCAGCCCGGGAGGCAGTGAAGCTTTCTTT